These 29 T cell receptor beta chains were all obtained from the same sample, sequenced in a study of T cell changes during pregnancy in multiple sclerosis (dated by TCRdb to the late 2010s). The library was made by the immunoSEQ multiplex PCR assay. The table was pulled from immuneACCESS by TCRdb, which kept in-frame rearrangements only. Such tables lose some clones; where checked, under half of the loss comes from unresolved V genes, and the rest has no known cause. This sample gives 40,000 to 55,000 clones in total; less than 95% of them show up just once. In total, the top ten clones hold around 0.52% of the sample. Material: CD4+ T cells from peripheral blood mononuclear cells, obtained in the third trimester of pregnancy. Receptor source: a female donor with multiple sclerosis, enrolled in a pregnancy study.

This clone was seen once. This chain links TRBV7-2 with TRBJ2-7, with 7 bases aligning to TRBD1. CDR3 length equals 14 residues. J lost 4 bases, V lost 5 bases, and 8 bases had no gene match. Germline lookup yields CDR1 SGHTA and CDR2 FQGNSA. This CDR3 is CASSLDRSTYEQYF. CDR3 in DNA: TGTGCCAGCAGCCTGGACAGGTCGACATACGAGCAGTACTTC.

DNA for the CDR3: TGTGCCAGCAACCTTCGACAGGATGAGCAGTTCTTC. This gives the protein CASNLRQDEQFF. The chain couples TRBV2 to TRBJ2-1; D perhaps matches TRBD1 (6 bases). Per the germline V gene, CDR1 is SNHLY and CDR2 is FYNNEI. The CDR3 is 12 amino acids. The V end was cut by 7 bases, the J end by 8 bases, with 12 bases between.

The rearrangement links TRBV7-6 to TRBJ2-1; D is unclear. The CDR3 has 14 residues. The ends were cut back, 0 bases at V and 3 bases at J, with 6 bases in the middle. Germline V lookup: CDR1 SGHVS, CDR2 FNYEAQ. CDR3: CASSLARNYNEQFF. The DNA of the CDR3 is TGTGCCAGCAGCTTAGCCAGGAACTACAATGAGCAGTTCTTC.

The chain links TRBV27 to TRBJ2-1, with D perhaps matching TRBD1 (5 bases). Germline loops: CDR1 MNHEY, CDR2 SMNVEV (reference sequence). V shed 4 bases and J shed 5 bases, with 12 bases lying between them. The CDR3 has 14 amino acids. CDR3 nucleotide sequence: TGTGCCAGCAGTTCGTCAGGGCCCCACAATGAGCAGTTCTTC. Its translation is CASSSSGPHNEQFF.

The rearrangement uses TRBV7-2 and TRBJ2-1; 11 bases match TRBD2. The CDR3 extends over 14 amino acids. The germline V gene has CDR1 SGHTA and CDR2 FQGNSA. V trimming: 5 bases; J trimming: 8 bases; junction bases outside the gene matches: 5. CDR3 DNA sequence: TGTGCCAGCAGCCCTAGCGGGAGGACTGATGAGCAGTTCTTC. Amino acid sequence: CASSPSGRTDEQFF.

The chain has TRBV10-3 and TRBJ2-7; D is perhaps TRBD2 (5 bases). CDR3 size: 14 residues. Germline loops: CDR1 ENHRY, CDR2 SYGVKD. V dropped 4 bases and J dropped 2 bases, with 12 bases sitting between them. CDR3 residues: CAISVMVGTYEQYF. CDR3 sequence (DNA): TGTGCCATCAGTGTCATGGTCGGGACCTACGAGCAGTACTTC.

The chain employs TRBV2 and TRBJ2-5; D gene uncertain. Germline-derived CDR1 and CDR2 are SNHLY and FYNNEI. The V gene lost 0 bases and the J gene lost 7 bases, with 12 bases spanning the gap. The CDR3 sequence is 14 residues long. CDR3 sequence: CASSEAGRSVTQYF. The CDR3 nucleotides read TGTGCCAGCAGTGAAGCCGGCAGAAGCGTGACCCAGTACTTC. Drawing the rest from reference TRBV2 and TRBJ2-5, the complete variable domain is EPEVTQTPSHQVTQMGQEVILRCVPISNHLYFYWYRQILGQKVEFLVSFYNNEISEKSEIFDDQFSVERPDGSNFTLKIRSTKLEDSAMYFCASSEAGRSVTQYFGPGTRLLVL.

The V and J genes are TRBV27 and TRBJ1-2; no clear D. Germline V gene sequence: CDR1 MNHEY, CDR2 SMNVEV (reference sequence). The CDR3 runs 12 residues. V lost 5 bases and J 4 bases, leaving 8 bases between the germline ends. CDR3 sequence reads: CASSDSPYGYTF. CDR3 nucleotide sequence: TGTGCCAGCAGTGACTCCCCCTATGGCTACACCTTC.

The chain couples TRBV4-3 to TRBJ2-3; 11 bases are a match to TRBD2. The V gene end was trimmed by 1 base and the J gene end by 1 base; junction bases not matched to a gene: 4. CDR3 length: 17 amino acids. From germline, CDR1 is LGHNA and CDR2 YSLEER. The CDR3 DNA reads TGCGCCAGCAGCCAAGTACCGGGACTAGCGGGCACAGATACGCAGTATTTT. Residues: CASSQVPGLAGTDTQYF.

The chain links TRBV6-6 to TRBJ1-2; 7 bases fit TRBD1. The germline V gene has CDR1 MNHNY and CDR2 SVGAGI (reference sequence). This CDR3 region has 13 residues. V shed 7 bases, J shed 7 bases, and the junction held 9 bases outside the gene matches. The CDR3 DNA follows: TGTGCCAGCAACCAGGACAGGAGGCTTGGCTACACCTTC. Protein: CASNQDRRLGYTF.

The chain recombines TRBV19 with TRBJ2-7; 7 bases map to TRBD2. The CDR3 has 16 amino acids. The V gene end was trimmed by 4 bases and the J gene end by 2 bases; junction bases not matched to a gene: 11. Germline V gives CDR1 LNHDA, CDR2 SQIVND (reference sequence). CDR3 residues: CASSTTRRGSAYEQYF. The CDR3 DNA reads TGTGCCAGTAGTACAACCCGGCGCGGGAGTGCCTACGAGCAGTACTTC.

This clone has more than one count but fewer than ten. The chain links TRBV5-4 to TRBJ2-2; 9 nucleotides line up with TRBD1. This CDR3 is 16 amino acids long. Trimming at V came to 4 bases and at J to 6 bases, leaving 10 bases not matched to a gene. Germline lookup yields CDR1 SGHNT and CDR2 YYREEE (reference sequence). CDR3: CASSDSRDRVAGELFF. The CDR3, as DNA: TGTGCCAGCAGCGATTCCCGGGACAGGGTGGCCGGGGAGCTGTTTTTT.

Concerning this clone: This specimen includes other DNA sequences encoding the same CDR3. The genes are TRBV7-2 and TRBJ2-7; no definite D call. The CDR3 runs to 11 residues. Trimming took off 2 bases at V and 4 bases at J, with 3 bases between the two ends. The germline V gene has CDR1 SGHTA and CDR2 FQGNSA. Here the CDR3 DNA reads TGTGCCAGCAGCTTATCGTACGAGCAGTACTTC. Translated: CASSLSYEQYF.

The chain links TRBV19 to TRBJ1-4; D gene unclear. The CDR3 is made up of 16 amino acids. Looked up from germline, CDR1 is LNHDA and CDR2 is SQIVND (reference sequence). V gave up 4 bases and J gave up 5 bases, with 17 bases separating them. CDR3 DNA: TGTGCCAGTAGTACCCGCCGACCGATGACAAATGAAAAACTGTTTTTT. Protein: CASSTRRPMTNEKLFF.

The chain employs TRBV29-1 and TRBJ1-2, with 7 bases aligning to TRBD1. V dropped 5 bases and J dropped 4; count of bases not matched to a gene: 10. In germline, CDR1 is SQVTM, CDR2 ANQGSEA. This CDR3 comprises 14 residues. Here the CDR3 DNA reads TGCAGCGTTACACCCACAGGGGATTTCTATGGCTACACCTTC. This gives the protein CSVTPTGDFYGYTF.

The CDR3 DNA reads as TGTGCCAGCATGACCAGCGATCGAGGCACAGATACGCAGTATTTT. Protein product: CASMTSDRGTDTQYF. J is TRBJ2-3 and V is TRBV9; D gene unclear. The CDR3 loop spans 15 amino acids. Trimming removed 6 bases from V and 1 base from J, with 15 bases in between. Germline CDR1 and CDR2: SGDLS and YYNGEE. Based on the CDR3 plus reference TRBV9 and TRBJ2-3, the full variable domain is DSGVTQTPKHLITATGQRVTLRCSPRSGDLSVYWYQQSLDQGLQFLIQYYNGEERAKGNILERFSAQQFPDLHSELNLSSLELGDSALYFCASMTSDRGTDTQYFGPGTRLTVL.

The chain links TRBV9 to TRBJ2-5; 11 bases agree with TRBD2. Germline values: CDR1 SGDLS, CDR2 YYNGEE. The ends lost 2 bases at V and 3 bases at J; junction bases unmatched: 3. The CDR3 is made up of 15 amino acids. The CDR3 loop is CASSVGTSGKETQYF. The CDR3 DNA reads as TGTGCCAGCAGCGTTGGGACTAGCGGAAAAGAGACCCAGTACTTC.

The chain recombines TRBV7-9 with TRBJ1-2, with D maybe TRBD1 (5 bases). Germline CDR1 reads SEHNR; CDR2 reads FQNEAQ (reference sequence). The ends were cut back, 1 base at V and 7 bases at J, with 16 bases in the middle. The CDR3 covers 15 residues. The CDR3 sequence is CASSLVGVGRSGYTF. For the CDR3, the DNA is TGTGCCAGCAGCTTAGTGGGTGTGGGGCGAAGTGGCTACACCTTC.

This clone came up a few times. The chain is built from TRBV6-5 and TRBJ2-1, with D unresolved. The V end was cut by 5 bases, the J end by 0 bases, with 11 bases between. The CDR3 extends over 15 amino acids. Germline assignment: CDR1 MNHEY and CDR2 SVGAGI. The DNA of the CDR3 is TGTGCCAGCAGTACGACTGGTCTCTCCTACAATGAGCAGTTCTTC. It codes for CASSTTGLSYNEQFF.

This rearrangement joins TRBV5-5 to TRBJ2-5; 7 nucleotides line up with TRBD2. CDR1 and CDR2 from the germline V gene are SGHKS and YYEKEE (reference sequence). The CDR3 runs to 14 residues. V trimming: 4 bases; J trimming: 4 bases; junction bases outside the gene matches: 7. The CDR3 loop is CASSTWTSRETQYF. CDR3 DNA sequence: TGTGCCAGCAGCACCTGGACTAGTAGAGAGACCCAGTACTTC.

The rearrangement joins TRBV21-1 to TRBJ2-3; the D call in the table, TRBD2, was not verified against the DNA. TRBV21-1 is labeled a pseudogene. This CDR3 region has 17 residues. The CDR3 is CASRGFVSGVGPDTQYF. The CDR3 region has the DNA TGTGCCAGCAGAGGGTTCGTAAGCGGGGTGGGGCCAGATACGCAGTATTTT.

The chain combines TRBV11-2 with TRBJ2-2; 9 nucleotides agree with TRBD1. The CDR3 has 19 amino acids. In germline, CDR1 is SGHAT, CDR2 FQNNGV. The J segment lost 0 bases and the V segment lost 5 bases, leaving 13 bases of the junction unmatched. The CDR3 reads CASSGRTGDTLPNTGELFF. CDR3 nucleotides: TGTGCCAGCAGCGGAAGGACAGGGGACACCCTCCCGAACACCGGGGAGCTGTTTTTT.

In this sample, this clone turned up once. The chain carries TRBV29-1 and TRBJ1-2; D not resolved. This CDR3 comprises 13 residues. CDR1 is SQVTM and CDR2 is ANQGSEA in the germline V gene. V shed 1 base and J shed 8 bases, with 14 bases lying between them. In DNA, the CDR3 is TGCAGCGTTGAAGGTCGGGGAGAGTTCGGCTACACCTTC. This sequence encodes CSVEGRGEFGYTF.

This clone was counted once. The chain combines TRBV28 with TRBJ2-7; D might be TRBD2 (7 bases). This CDR3 spans 15 amino acids. The germline V gene encodes CDR1 MDHEN and CDR2 SYDVKM. Trimming left V 6 bases short and J 7 bases short, with 22 bases between. The CDR3 here is CASSTRGAGAGEQYF. Here the CDR3 DNA reads TGTGCCAGCAGCACAAGGGGGGCGGGAGCTGGGGAGCAGTACTTC.

This clone is a singleton in its sample. The rearrangement joins TRBV6-6 to TRBJ1-5; the match to TRBD1 covers 12 bases. This CDR3 is 16 amino acids long. V was clipped by 5 bases and J by 6 bases; unmatched bases: 8. Germline CDR1 reads MNHNY; CDR2 reads SVGAGI (reference sequence). The CDR3 DNA reads as TGTGCCAGCAGTGCCCGGGACAGGGGGCTTAGTCAGCCCCAGCATTTT. Encoded protein: CASSARDRGLSQPQHF.

This chain links TRBV5-1 with TRBJ2-2; D is uncertain. The CDR3 sequence is 14 residues long. V lost 0 bases and J 2 bases, leaving 5 bases between the germline ends. From germline, CDR1 is SGHRS and CDR2 YFSETQ. The CDR3: CASSLGLNTGELFF. The CDR3 nucleotides are TGCGCCAGCAGCTTGGGACTCAACACCGGGGAGCTGTTTTTT.

This sequence joins TRBV6-5 and TRBJ2-7, with D possibly being TRBD1 (6 bases). This CDR3 contains 15 residues. CDR1 is MNHEY, CDR2 SVGAGI, per germline. Trimming took 4 bases from V and 2 from J, leaving 15 bases between them. The CDR3 sequence: CASSSFRTGTYEQYF. In nucleotides, the CDR3 is TGTGCCAGCAGTTCCTTCCGAACAGGGACCTACGAGCAGTACTTC.

This chain connects TRBV5-8 to TRBJ2-3; tentative D call: TRBD1 (5 bases). The germline V gene encodes CDR1 SGHTS and CDR2 YDEGEE. This CDR3 comprises 12 residues. V gave up 4 bases and J gave up 6 bases, with 9 bases separating them. CDR3 sequence: CASSGAYDTQYF. DNA of the CDR3: TGTGCCAGCAGCGGGGCGTACGATACGCAGTATTTT.

The chain employs TRBV28 and TRBJ2-2, with D perhaps TRBD1 (5 bases). V lost 2 bases to trimming and J lost 5 bases, with 18 bases between them. The CDR3 has 17 amino acids. Looked up from germline, CDR1 is MDHEN and CDR2 is SYDVKM. For the CDR3, the DNA is TGTGCCAGCAGTTTAATTAACAGGATAGGGCGGACCGGGGAGCTGTTTTTT. Its protein product is CASSLINRIGRTGELFF.